This T cell receptor (beta chain) appears in the sequencing data of a study of blood T cell repertoires in COVID-19. Across the study: Samples came from the United States, Italy and Spain, spanning acute and convalescent COVID-19. PBMCs, B-cell-depleted T cells, or T cells were the source of the cDNA or gDNA that made up the material.

The CDR3 loop spans 15 amino acids. Germline V gene lookup returns CDR1 SGHRS and CDR2 YFSETQ. V was clipped by 4 bases and J by 5 bases, with 16 bases between them. Sequenced by immunoSEQ multiplex PCR; TCRdb stores in-frame clones only, minus some. The repertoire holds roughly 38,000 clones, roughly 78% seen once, with around 35% in the top ten. The chain uses TRBV5-1 and TRBJ2-1; a possible D gene is TRBD2 (6 bases). The sequence derives from a man in his sixties with acute or convalescent COVID-19. The sequencing sample was made of peripheral blood. CDR3: CASSPSLRGDNEQFF. DNA for the CDR3: TGCGCCAGCAGCCCTTCGTTACGCGGGGACAATGAGCAGTTCTTC.